Below, 19 T cell receptor beta chains from the same sample are listed, as sequenced in a study of cytomegalovirus exposure and HLA in healthy donors. This PCR relied on a set of 60 Vbeta primers and 13 Jbeta primers. Clones were sequenced by immunoSEQ multiplex PCR, and TCRdb holds only the in-frame ones, with some missing. The data hold about 36,000 clones, with nearly 70% observed a single time. The specimen sequenced was PBMCs. These receptors came from a young man in good health and CMV-seronegative.

The J gene is TRBJ2-6, the V gene TRBV19; D is possibly TRBD2 (5 bases). V lost 3 bases to trimming and J lost 4 bases, with 22 bases between them. The CDR3 has 19 residues. The germline V gene encodes CDR1 LNHDA and CDR2 SQIVND (reference sequence). CDR3 loop: CASSMRELPSGQGANVLTF. In DNA, the CDR3 is TGTGCCAGTAGTATGAGGGAGCTCCCCTCTGGGCAAGGGGCCAACGTCCTGACTTTC.

The CDR3 nucleotides are TGTGCCAGCAGTTCTGTGACAATGGGTGAAGCTTTCTTT. This sequence encodes CASSSVTMGEAFF. This chain connects TRBV6-5 to TRBJ1-1; D gene uncertain. CDR3 length: 13 residues. V shed 4 bases and J shed 7 bases, with 13 bases lying between them. The V gene's germline CDR1 is MNHEY and CDR2 SVGAGI.

This clone was counted only a few times. The gene calls are TRBV7-9 and TRBJ2-2; 7 nucleotides match TRBD2. J was trimmed by 6 bases and V by 1 base; bases with no gene match: 2. The CDR3 consists of 14 residues. The germline gives CDR1 SEHNR, CDR2 FQNEAQ (reference sequence). In nucleotides, the CDR3 is TGTGCCAGCAGCTTAGGCCTAGCGGCCGGGGAGCTGTTTTTT. This sequence encodes CASSLGLAAGELFF.

The chain employs TRBV10-1 and TRBJ2-7; 8 nucleotides match TRBD2. The CDR3 consists of 13 residues. V was pared by 2 bases and J by 3 bases, with 0 bases of the junction left unmatched. From germline, CDR1 is WNHNN and CDR2 SYGVQD (reference sequence). The chain's CDR3 is CASSELAGYEQYF. The CDR3 DNA sequence: TGCGCCAGCAGTGAGCTAGCGGGCTACGAGCAGTACTTC.

Written as DNA, the CDR3 is TGTGCCACCAGCACGAACAGGGGTCCGGGGGAGCAGTACTTC. It specifies CATSTNRGPGEQYF. This sequence joins TRBV15 and TRBJ2-7, with 7 bases aligning to TRBD1. J was trimmed by 7 bases and V by 4 bases; bases with no gene match: 10. Per the germline V gene, CDR1 is LNHNV and CDR2 is YYDKDF (reference sequence). This CDR3 has 14 amino acids.

The V gene is TRBV11-2, the J gene TRBJ1-2, with a possible D match to TRBD1 (6 bases). Trimming took off 5 bases at V and 3 bases at J, with 22 bases between the two ends. Germline-derived CDR1 and CDR2 are SGHAT and FQNNGV. This CDR3 has 17 amino acids. CDR3 in DNA: TGTGCCAGCAGCCCCATCGGCGAGGGGGTAAGGGACTATGGCTACACCTTC. Its protein is CASSPIGEGVRDYGYTF.

V gene TRBV10-3 combines with J gene TRBJ1-6; 7 bases agree with TRBD1. The V gene end was trimmed by 6 bases and the J gene end by 5 bases; junction bases not matched to a gene: 7. CDR1 and CDR2 from the germline V gene are ENHRY and SYGVKD. The CDR3 has 15 amino acids. The CDR3 protein is CAIRVDGTDNSPLHF. CDR3 DNA sequence: TGTGCCATCAGAGTTGATGGGACAGATAATTCACCCCTCCACTTT.

The chain has TRBV28 and TRBJ2-1, with 10 bases aligning to TRBD1. CDR1 and CDR2 (germline): MDHEN, SYDVKM. The ends lost 6 bases at V and 9 bases at J; junction bases unmatched: 17. CDR3 size: 17 residues. CDR3 in DNA: TGTGCCAGCAGCCAAAGCCCACCGGGACAGGGGACAGGTGAGCAGTTCTTC. Amino acids: CASSQSPPGQGTGEQFF.

The rearrangement uses TRBV15 and TRBJ2-5; D perhaps matches TRBD1 (5 bases). CDR3 length: 14 residues. Trimming took off 0 bases at V and 2 bases at J, with 7 bases between the two ends. Germline lookup yields CDR1 LNHNV and CDR2 YYDKDF (reference sequence). CDR3 protein: CATSRDRAQETQYF. CDR3 bases: TGTGCCACCAGCAGAGACAGGGCTCAAGAGACCCAGTACTTC.

Only one count was recorded for this clone. V usage is TRBV29-1 and J usage is TRBJ2-1, with 7 nucleotides matching TRBD2. Germline CDR1 is SQVTM and CDR2 is ANQGSEA. This CDR3 has 13 amino acids. Trimming at V came to 4 bases and at J to 4 bases, leaving 4 bases not matched to a gene. DNA of the CDR3: TGCAGCGTTGGTCCTAGCGGTTACAATGAGCAGTTCTTC. The encoded protein is CSVGPSGYNEQFF.

The chain links TRBV6-5 to TRBJ2-1; 10 bases line up with TRBD1. The CDR3 totals 15 residues. Trimming took 4 bases from V and 7 from J; bases not matched to a gene: 7. Germline V gene sequence: CDR1 MNHEY, CDR2 SVGAGI. CDR3 DNA: TGTGCCAGCAGTTCTCTTAAGGACAGGGGGAATGAGCAGTTCTTC. It is translated as CASSSLKDRGNEQFF.

J is TRBJ1-1 and V is TRBV29-1, with TRBD1 identical over 12 bases. The V segment lost 1 base and the J segment 10 bases; nucleotides outside the gene matches: 4. The CDR3 spans 13 residues. Germline lookup yields CDR1 SQVTM and CDR2 ANQGSEA. The CDR3 DNA follows: TGCAGCGTTGAAGGGGGACAGGGGGCTGGAGCTTTCTTT. Translation gives CSVEGGQGAGAFF.

The V call is TRBV7-9, the J call TRBJ2-3, with 8 bases lining up with TRBD1. V shed 6 bases, J shed 6 bases, and the junction held 8 bases outside the gene matches. CDR3 length: 14 amino acids. Per the germline V gene, CDR1 is SEHNR and CDR2 is FQNEAQ (reference sequence). The CDR3 loop reads CASRSGQAPDTQYF. The CDR3 nucleotides are TGTGCCAGCAGGTCGGGACAGGCCCCCGATACGCAGTATTTT. The whole variable domain, filled in from reference TRBV7-9 and TRBJ2-3, reads DTGVSQNPRHKITKRGQNVTFRCDPISEHNRLYWYRQTLGQGPEFLTYFQNEAQLEKSRLLSDRFSAERPKGSFSTLEIQRTEQGDSAMYLCASRSGQAPDTQYFGPGTRLTVL.

The chain is built from TRBV13 and TRBJ1-1; D is unresolved. The CDR3 consists of 11 residues. CDR1 is PRHDT, CDR2 FYEKMQ, per germline (reference sequence). Trimming shortened V by 5 bases and J by 4 bases, and 5 bases separated the two germline ends. This CDR3 is CASSLPTEAFF. Here the CDR3 DNA reads TGTGCCAGCAGCCTTCCCACTGAAGCTTTCTTT.

The chain couples TRBV29-1 to TRBJ2-4, with TRBD1 matching over 7 bases. This CDR3 is 11 amino acids long. V trimming: 6 bases; J trimming: 6 bases; junction bases outside the gene matches: 2. Germline V gene lookup returns CDR1 SQVTM and CDR2 ANQGSEA. CDR3 sequence reads: CSVRTGNIQYF. The CDR3 bases are TGCAGCGTACGGACAGGAAACATTCAGTACTTC.

This clone has only one observation. The chain couples TRBV29-1 to TRBJ1-2, with D tentatively TRBD1 (6 bases). Germline V gives CDR1 SQVTM, CDR2 ANQGSEA. CDR3 length: 11 amino acids. The germline V and J ends were trimmed by 4 bases and 7 bases, with 10 bases remaining between them. CDR3 nucleotide sequence: TGCAGCGTTGTAGAGGGGGGTGGCTACACCTTC. Amino acids: CSVVEGGGYTF.

The CDR3 protein is CASSPSQGLDGYTF. The CDR3 DNA is TGTGCCAGCAGCCCATCCCAGGGGTTAGACGGCTACACCTTC. V is TRBV7-8 and J is TRBJ1-2; D possibly corresponds to TRBD1 (6 bases). From germline, CDR1 is SGHVS and CDR2 FQNEAQ. Trimming took off 5 bases at V and 8 bases at J, with 18 bases between the two ends. CDR3 length equals 14 residues.

The table lists this clone with a count of one. The chain is built from TRBV5-1 and TRBJ1-6, with TRBD1 matching over 7 bases. Germline lookup yields CDR1 SGHRS and CDR2 YFSETQ. The junction had 7 bases not matched to a gene; V was cut back by 0 bases and J by 13 bases. The CDR3 runs to 14 residues. CDR3 DNA sequence: TGCGCCAGCAGCTTGGAGGGACAGAGATCCCCCCTCCACTTT. Its protein is CASSLEGQRSPLHF. The whole variable domain, remainder taken from reference TRBV5-1 and TRBJ1-6, is KAGVTQTPRYLIKTRGQQVTLSCSPISGHRSVSWYQQTPGQGLQFLFEYFSETQRNKGNFPGRFSGRQFSNSRSEMNVSTLELGDSALYLCASSLEGQRSPLHFGNGTRLTVT.

In nucleotides, the CDR3 is TGTGCCAGCAGTTCCACAGGGGGCGTTGGGCCCCAGCATTTT. Its protein is CASSSTGGVGPQHF. The rearrangement uses TRBV2 and TRBJ1-5, with 9 positions matching TRBD1. The trim removed 5 bases at V and 9 bases at J, leaving 8 bases unmatched. The germline V gene has CDR1 SNHLY and CDR2 FYNNEI. This CDR3 is built from 14 residues.